The clone carrying this T cell receptor (beta chain) was detected only a few times. Its antigen is as yet unknown. Single viable CD3+CD4+CD8-CD45RO+ cells were sorted as the memory CD4+ T cells. In the original workflow: Out-of-frame sequences were removed, leaving around 2.2 million distinct TCRbeta sequences. The protocol was immunoSEQ multiplex PCR, while the TCRdb copy is restricted to in-frame clones and leaves out a portion. That table furnishes V, J and clone size, whereas the DNA furnished D and trimming. Of about 82,000 clones listed, approximately 84% are singletons. This sample was taken from a study of memory CD4+ T cells and cytomegalovirus serostatus. Study details: Donors were healthy Belgian adults, under ten CMV seropositive and some 24 seronegative.

Study outcomes and limitations: CMV serostatus prediction reached median AUC about 0.96, or 0.93 with US-trained model. Each of 65 to 75 CMV-associated TCRbeta sequences occurred in one to five individuals.

Germline assignment: CDR1 MDHEN and CDR2 SYDVKM. V lost 5 bases to trimming and J lost 6 bases; unmatched junction nucleotides: 9. The CDR3 extends over 14 amino acids. V usage is TRBV28 and J usage is TRBJ1-2; 7 nucleotides match TRBD1. The source material was memory CD4+ T cells from blood. This TCR was sampled from an adult in good health and CMV-seronegative. Here the CDR3 reads CASSPGDRVHGYTF. CDR3 DNA sequence: TGTGCCAGCAGTCCGGGTGACAGGGTGCATGGCTACACCTTC.